A single sample is the source of the 30 T cell receptor beta chains below, sequenced in a study of technical replicates of blood from four donors. Method: immunoSEQ multiplex PCR; TCRdb's copy keeps in-frame clones and lacks some. The table records 80,000 to 90,000 clones, roughly 94% of them present only once. The sample consisted of T cells isolated from PBMCs. The receptors were gathered from a human donor in good health.

A single count supports this clone. The chain couples TRBV11-2 to TRBJ2-5; TRBD2 aligns across 7 bases. Germline V lookup: CDR1 SGHAT, CDR2 FQNNGV. The CDR3 loop spans 18 amino acids. V lost 2 bases and J lost 0; bases outside the gene matches: 12. This CDR3 is CASSLHFPSGLYQETQYF. The DNA of the CDR3 is TGTGCCAGCAGCTTACACTTCCCTAGCGGACTCTACCAAGAGACCCAGTACTTC.

This clone was observed once. V and J are TRBV11-2 and TRBJ2-2, with 8 bases lining up with TRBD2. This CDR3 contains 16 residues. Germline V gene lookup returns CDR1 SGHAT and CDR2 FQNNGV. V was clipped by 3 bases and J by 8 bases; unmatched bases: 11. CDR3 loop: CASSFVIAGSMGELFF. DNA for the CDR3: TGTGCCAGCAGCTTCGTAATAGCGGGAAGCATGGGGGAGCTGTTTTTT.

The chain combines TRBV6-1 with TRBJ2-7; 15 nucleotides line up with TRBD2. Germline V gene sequence: CDR1 MNHNS, CDR2 SASEGT. CDR3 length equals 18 residues. The V gene end was trimmed by 4 bases and the J gene end by 0 bases; junction bases not matched to a gene: 7. The CDR3 DNA reads TGTGCCAGCAGTGGATGGACTAGCGGGGGGGCGGGCTCCTACGAGCAGTACTTC. This codes for CASSGWTSGGAGSYEQYF.

V gene TRBV9 combines with J gene TRBJ2-1; no firm D call. The CDR3 spans 14 residues. Looked up from germline, CDR1 is SGDLS and CDR2 is YYNGEE. The V gene lost 1 base and the J gene lost 8 bases, with 13 bases spanning the gap. The CDR3 DNA is TGTGCCAGCAGCGTAAGACAAAGCCCCGATGAGCAGTTCTTC. Its protein product is CASSVRQSPDEQFF.

This chain connects TRBV10-2 to TRBJ2-7; tentatively, D is TRBD2 (6 bases). The V end lost 3 bases, the J end lost 0 bases, and 15 bases lay between the germline ends. The CDR3 spans 16 residues. Germline V CDR1 and CDR2: WSHSY, SAAADI. CDR3 nucleotides: TGCGCCAGCAGTGATGAGGAGGGGCGTGTCTCCTACGAGCAGTACTTC. This gives the protein CASSDEEGRVSYEQYF.

The V and J genes are TRBV5-4 and TRBJ2-7; 8 bases fit TRBD1. Trimming at V came to 5 bases and at J to 3 bases, leaving 10 bases not matched to a gene. Germline CDR1 and CDR2: SGHNT and YYREEE (reference sequence). This CDR3 has 15 residues. CDR3 protein: CASSLTDRGFYEQYF. CDR3 nucleotides: TGTGCCAGCAGTTTGACCGACAGGGGTTTCTACGAGCAGTACTTC.

V and J are TRBV28 and TRBJ2-7; a possible D gene is TRBD2 (5 bases). V lost 0 bases and J 2 bases, leaving 11 bases between the germline ends. This CDR3 contains 15 residues. Germline CDR1 is MDHEN and CDR2 is SYDVKM. CDR3 residues: CASSLWASKTYEQYF. CDR3 nucleotide sequence: TGTGCCAGCAGTTTATGGGCTAGCAAAACCTACGAGCAGTACTTC.

The chain combines TRBV2 with TRBJ2-3; D is undetermined. The V and J ends lost 4 bases and 5 bases respectively, with 13 bases between them. This CDR3 is built from 14 residues. Germline CDR1 reads SNHLY; CDR2 reads FYNNEI. The CDR3 region is CASSALYLGDTQYF. CDR3 in DNA: TGTGCCAGCAGTGCTCTATACCTAGGAGATACGCAGTATTTT.

The V call is TRBV28, the J call TRBJ2-7, with a possible D match to TRBD1 (5 bases). The V end lost 7 bases, the J end lost 4 bases, and 11 bases lay between the germline ends. CDR1 is MDHEN, CDR2 SYDVKM, per germline. The CDR3 covers 12 residues. This chain's CDR3 is CASKDRLYEQYF. The CDR3 DNA reads TGTGCCAGCAAAGACAGACTTTACGAGCAGTACTTC.

The chain is built from TRBV10-2 and TRBJ2-5; D unclear. This CDR3 comprises 13 residues. V was pared by 3 bases and J by 1 base, with 6 bases between. Germline V CDR1 and CDR2: WSHSY, SAAADI. This chain's CDR3 is CASSETAQETQYF. Written as DNA, the CDR3 is TGCGCCAGCAGTGAAACAGCCCAAGAGACCCAGTACTTC.

The chain is built from TRBV7-9 and TRBJ2-7; D might be TRBD2 (7 bases). The CDR3 consists of 18 residues. V was shortened by 5 bases and J by 1 base, with 24 bases between the two germline ends. CDR1 is SEHNR and CDR2 is FQNEAQ in the germline V gene (reference sequence). The CDR3 loop is CASSILGGAERWSYEQYF. The CDR3 DNA reads as TGTGCCAGCAGCATCTTGGGGGGGGCAGAACGTTGGTCCTACGAGCAGTACTTC.

The chain combines TRBV28 with TRBJ2-3, with TRBD1 matching over 9 bases. The CDR3 runs to 15 residues. CDR1 is MDHEN and CDR2 is SYDVKM in the germline V gene. V trimming: 7 bases; J trimming: 2 bases; junction bases outside the gene matches: 7. DNA for the CDR3: TGTGCCAGCAAGCGGGACAGGGATATCACAGATACGCAGTATTTT. Encoded protein: CASKRDRDITDTQYF.

This chain joins TRBV7-2 and TRBJ1-3, with D possibly being TRBD1 (6 bases). The CDR3 has 17 amino acids. Germline CDR1 reads SGHTA; CDR2 reads FQGNSA. Deletions cut 1 base from V and 2 bases from J, with 15 bases between. Written as DNA, the CDR3 is TGTGCCAGCAGCTTAGAATACAGGGCAGGGGCTGGAAACACCATATATTTT. Its protein is CASSLEYRAGAGNTIYF.

This clone was detected only once. V usage is TRBV18 and J usage is TRBJ2-7; 7 bases match TRBD2. V lost 1 base to trimming and J lost 0 bases; unmatched junction nucleotides: 3. Germline V gene data show CDR1 as KGHSH and CDR2 as LQKENI. The CDR3 is 15 residues long. The DNA of the CDR3 is TGTGCCAGCTCACCACAGGGAGGGTCCTCCTACGAGCAGTACTTC. It yields the protein CASSPQGGSSYEQYF.

V gene TRBV12-5 combines with J gene TRBJ1-1, with 9 bases lining up with TRBD1. Germline CDR1 reads LGHNT; CDR2 reads FRNRAP. J gave up 4 bases and V 1 base, and 4 bases lay outside the gene matches. The CDR3 extends over 15 amino acids. CDR3 loop: CASGLAKGQGTEAFF. CDR3 DNA sequence: TGTGCTAGTGGTTTGGCCAAGGGACAGGGCACTGAAGCTTTCTTT.

The rearrangement uses TRBV9 and TRBJ2-6; 15 nucleotides align to TRBD2. J lost 4 bases, V lost 4 bases, and 6 bases had no gene match. Germline V gene lookup returns CDR1 SGDLS and CDR2 YYNGEE. The CDR3 contains 18 residues. In DNA form, the CDR3 reads TGTGCCAGCAGCCCCCGGACTAGCGGGGGGGGCGGGGCCAACGTCCTGACTTTC. This translates into CASSPRTSGGGGANVLTF.

The CDR3 DNA is TGTGCCAGCAGCCCAGACAACTACGGGACAGGGGGCAGCGAGCAGTACTTC. Its protein is CASSPDNYGTGGSEQYF. This chain connects TRBV5-4 to TRBJ2-7; 12 bases fit TRBD1. The CDR3 sequence is 17 residues long. Trimming removed 4 bases from V and 6 bases from J; junction bases left unmatched: 14. From germline, CDR1 is SGHNT and CDR2 YYREEE (reference sequence).

On this clone: Compared with germline, one end of the junction differs, possibly owing to a read error. The V and J genes are TRBV29-1 and TRBJ1-1, with D possibly TRBD1 on 6 matching bases. The CDR3 is 12 amino acids. Germline assignment: CDR1 SQVTM and CDR2 ANQGSEA. The CDR3 sequence is CSGARGDTKAFF. CDR3 nucleotide sequence: TGCAGCGGGGCCCGGGGGGACACTAAAGCTTTCTTT.

This clone occurred once. This rearrangement joins TRBV5-1 to TRBJ1-1, with a weak D call TRBD1 (6 bases). Germline V gene sequence: CDR1 SGHRS, CDR2 YFSETQ. V gave up 3 bases and J gave up 1 base, with 16 bases separating them. The CDR3 spans 16 residues. This chain's CDR3 is CASSWIQGLGNTEAFF. CDR3 in DNA: TGCGCCAGCAGCTGGATACAGGGATTGGGGAACACTGAAGCTTTCTTT.

J is TRBJ2-1 and V is TRBV14, with 9 bases fitting TRBD1. The CDR3 covers 16 residues. In germline, CDR1 is SGHDN, CDR2 FVKESK. With 2 bases clipped from V and 2 bases from J, the junction kept 4 bases outside the gene matches. Here the CDR3 reads CASSQFGQGTYNEQFF. The CDR3 nucleotides read TGTGCCAGCAGCCAATTTGGACAGGGGACCTACAATGAGCAGTTCTTC.

The chain joins TRBV6-1 to TRBJ1-2; D gene ambiguous. Germline V gives CDR1 MNHNS, CDR2 SASEGT. The V end was cut by 6 bases, the J end by 1 base, with 9 bases between. The length of the CDR3 is 13 residues. CDR3 sequence (DNA): TGTGCCAGCAGCTTCGGAGGTAACTATGGCTACACCTTC. Translation gives CASSFGGNYGYTF.

The chain joins TRBV28 to TRBJ1-1, with 9 nucleotides matching TRBD1. Germline V CDR1 and CDR2: MDHEN, SYDVKM. The CDR3 consists of 16 residues. Losses at the gene ends were 3 bases for V and 2 bases for J; bases not matched to a gene: 7. CDR3 residues: CASSFADRGYNTEAFF. For the CDR3, the DNA is TGTGCCAGCAGTTTCGCTGACAGGGGGTATAACACTGAAGCTTTCTTT.

This chain connects TRBV7-7 to TRBJ1-2, with 7 bases identical to TRBD1. This CDR3 contains 13 residues. Unmatched junction bases numbered 4, after V lost 5 bases and J lost 4 bases. Germline lookup yields CDR1 SSHAT and CDR2 FNYEAQ (reference sequence). Written as DNA, the CDR3 is TGTGCCAGCAGCGGACAGGCGCCCTATGGCTACACCTTC. This sequence encodes CASSGQAPYGYTF.

V is TRBV6-1 and J is TRBJ2-3, with D possibly being TRBD2 (5 bases). CDR1 MNHNS and CDR2 SASEGT come from the germline V gene. Deletions cut 1 base from V and 2 bases from J, with 10 bases between. The CDR3 totals 15 residues. CDR3 nucleotide sequence: TGTGCCAGCAGTGAAGAAGAGGGAGTCACAGATACGCAGTATTTT. As protein: CASSEEEGVTDTQYF.

This chain uses TRBV27 with TRBJ2-5, with 10 bases that match TRBD2. The ends lost 2 bases at V and 4 bases at J; junction bases unmatched: 7. CDR3 size: 16 residues. Germline V CDR1 and CDR2: MNHEY, SMNVEV (reference sequence). This chain's CDR3 is CASSLMGIAGGETQYF. The CDR3 region has the DNA TGTGCCAGCAGTTTAATGGGGATAGCGGGAGGAGAGACCCAGTACTTC.

The V call is TRBV18, the J call TRBJ2-3; D is unclear. Per the germline V gene, CDR1 is KGHSH and CDR2 is LQKENI. V lost 7 bases to trimming and J lost 2 bases, with 4 bases between them. The CDR3 loop spans 11 amino acids. The CDR3 reads CASFSTDTQYF. CDR3 DNA sequence: TGTGCCAGCTTCTCCACAGATACGCAGTATTTT.

The V call is TRBV30, the J call TRBJ1-1; no definite D call. Deletions cut 1 base from V and 4 bases from J, with 16 bases between. The CDR3 covers 15 residues. In germline, CDR1 is GTSNPN, CDR2 SVGIG (reference sequence). Written as DNA, the CDR3 is TGTGCCTGGAGTGAGGTTTGGCTGGGGAGCACTGAAGCTTTCTTT. It is translated as CAWSEVWLGSTEAFF.

The rearrangement uses TRBV2 and TRBJ2-2, with D perhaps TRBD2 (6 bases). V lost 4 bases to trimming and J lost 0 bases, with 9 bases between them. Germline-derived CDR1 and CDR2 are SNHLY and FYNNEI. The CDR3 spans 15 residues. CDR3 region: CASSVGTSNTGELFF. The CDR3, as DNA: TGTGCCAGCAGTGTCGGGACTTCGAACACCGGGGAGCTGTTTTTT.

The rearrangement uses TRBV7-2 and TRBJ2-7; perhaps TRBD2 as D (5 bases). This CDR3 has 16 residues. Germline V gives CDR1 SGHTA, CDR2 FQGNSA. The V and J ends lost 5 bases and 2 bases respectively, with 19 bases between them. This CDR3 is CASSPHGLSSPYEQYF. In nucleotides, the CDR3 is TGTGCCAGCAGCCCACATGGACTGTCTTCCCCCTACGAGCAGTACTTC.

This chain links TRBV4-1 with TRBJ1-1; possible D gene TRBD1, 5 bases. CDR1 is MGHRA, CDR2 YSYEKL, per germline. The CDR3 length is 16 residues. Trimming removed 1 base at V and 0 bases at J, with 12 bases between. CDR3 DNA sequence: TGCGCCAGCAGCCAAGGCAGGGCTCGCCTGAACACTGAAGCTTTCTTT. It translates to CASSQGRARLNTEAFF.